This T cell receptor (beta chain) was documented in a study of vaccination effects on CD4 cells after COVID-19. In the study overall: It was a median of 72 days after the second dose that post-vaccine samples were obtained. Study-level points and caveats: The study had few convalescent patients and no early post-infection timepoints.

On this clone: As yet, its antigen is unknown.

Expansion of antigen-specific CD4+ T cells with viral peptide pools was carried out by the ViraFEST assay before sequencing. Scientists isolated CD4+ T cells after an approximately 9-day culture period ended. Vaccine administered to participants consisted of two doses of either BNT162b2 or mRNA-1273. Vaccine recipients, nucleocapsid antibody negative, had no prior SARS-CoV-2 infection. IL-2 medium was substituted for half the medium on days 3 and 7. Profiled with immunoSEQ multiplex PCR; TCRdb holds only in-frame clones, not every one. The sample contains 30,000 or so clones, approximately 71% of which appear only once. The receptor was derived from a human donor who received a COVID-19 vaccine. The material was CD4+ T cells from PBMCs cultured with HCoV-NL63 spike peptides, obtained after COVID-19 vaccination.

CDR3 residues: CASSFRLAGGQETQYF. CDR3 DNA sequence: TGCGCCAGCAGCTTCCGATTAGCGGGGGGACAAGAGACCCAGTACTTC. V usage is TRBV5-1 and J usage is TRBJ2-5; 10 nucleotides align to TRBD2. The CDR3 is 16 amino acids. Germline CDR1 SGHRS, CDR2 YFSETQ. V was pared by 2 bases and J by 2 bases, with 6 bases of the junction left unmatched.